The 11 T cell receptor beta chains below come from one sample, sequenced in a study of control samples from healthy donors and cancer patients. The table came from immunoSEQ multiplex PCR; TCRdb's copy has only in-frame clones and leaves some out. This table has over 30,000 clones, approximately 90% appearing once. Sequenced sample: PBMCs. These receptors were collected from a woman aged 40 to 50 with lung cancer.

This sequence joins TRBV5-1 and TRBJ1-1, with D hard to call. The V end lost 2 bases, the J end lost 1 base, and 9 bases lay between the germline ends. Germline assignment: CDR1 SGHRS and CDR2 YFSETQ. The CDR3 contains 14 residues. CDR3 sequence: CASSFERQNTEAFF. The CDR3 DNA sequence: TGCGCCAGCAGCTTTGAGAGGCAGAACACTGAAGCTTTCTTT.

The V gene is TRBV27, the J gene TRBJ1-6; D might be TRBD1 (6 bases). This CDR3 is 13 amino acids long. Trimming took off 2 bases at V and 10 bases at J, with 9 bases between the two ends. CDR1 MNHEY and CDR2 SMNVEV come from the germline V gene (reference sequence). CDR3 nucleotides: TGTGCCAGCAGTTTACGCAGGGGCTCACCCCTCCACTTT. It specifies CASSLRRGSPLHF.

Here the CDR3 reads CASSQGREGTQYF. For the CDR3, the DNA is TGTGCCAGCAGCCAAGGGCGGGAGGGGACCCAGTACTTC. The chain carries TRBV4-2 and TRBJ2-5; 9 bases are a match to TRBD2. J lost 7 bases, V lost 1 base, and 1 base had no gene match. CDR1 and CDR2 from the germline V gene are LGHNA and YNFKEQ. CDR3 length: 13 residues.

The chain carries TRBV19 and TRBJ1-4; D is uncertain. This CDR3 has 14 residues. V lost 7 bases to trimming and J lost 3 bases, with 12 bases between them. Per germline, CDR1 LNHDA and CDR2 SQIVND (reference sequence). The CDR3 region is CASTLGRSNEKLFF. In nucleotides, the CDR3 is TGTGCCAGTACGTTAGGGAGATCTAATGAAAAACTGTTTTTT.

The chain recombines TRBV27 with TRBJ2-3; D remains ambiguous. Trimming removed 2 bases from V and 5 bases from J, with 8 bases in between. The CDR3 sequence is 13 residues long. CDR1 MNHEY and CDR2 SMNVEV come from the germline V gene (reference sequence). Here the CDR3 DNA reads TGTGCCAGCAGTTTAAGTTGGAAAGATACGCAGTATTTT. Residues: CASSLSWKDTQYF.

This clone came up a few times. The V and J genes are TRBV5-6 and TRBJ1-1; no firm D call. This CDR3 contains 13 residues. Trimming cost V 0 bases and J 0 bases, with 3 bases left between them. Germline V gene data show CDR1 as SGHDT and CDR2 as YYEEEE. CDR3 coding DNA: TGTGCCAGCAGCTTGGTCCTGAACACTGAAGCTTTCTTT. Amino acids: CASSLVLNTEAFF.

The chain has TRBV6-2 or TRBV6-3 and TRBJ1-5; no firm D call. Deletions cut 5 bases from V and 6 bases from J, with 8 bases between. The CDR3 has 12 residues. Germline values: CDR1 MNHEY, CDR2 SVGEGT. CDR3 DNA: TGTGCCAGCAGTCGGGGAAGTCAGCCCCAGCATTTT. This encodes CASSRGSQPQHF.

V usage is TRBV30 and J usage is TRBJ2-2; 9 nucleotides agree with TRBD1. Germline lookup yields CDR1 GTSNPN and CDR2 SVGIG (reference sequence). V trimming: 6 bases; J trimming: 0 bases; junction bases outside the gene matches: 8. The CDR3 has 16 residues. In nucleotides, the CDR3 is TGTGCCTGCCAGACACGGGACAGGGCGAACACCGGGGAGCTGTTTTTT. Translation gives CACQTRDRANTGELFF.

The chain recombines TRBV19 with TRBJ1-1; D unresolved. The length of the CDR3 is 14 residues. The V end lost 2 bases, the J end lost 0 bases, and 7 bases lay between the germline ends. Germline CDR1 LNHDA, CDR2 SQIVND (reference sequence). The CDR3 sequence: CASSIPGMNTEAFF. CDR3 sequence (DNA): TGTGCCAGTAGTATACCGGGAATGAACACTGAAGCTTTCTTT.

Only one count was recorded for this clone. The rearrangement links TRBV6-6 to TRBJ2-7, with TRBD1 identical over 9 bases. Germline V CDR1 and CDR2: MNHNY, SVGAGI (reference sequence). J was trimmed by 3 bases and V by 7 bases; bases with no gene match: 7. The CDR3 is 14 residues long. CDR3 protein: CASTLDRGVYEQYF. CDR3 sequence (DNA): TGTGCCAGCACCCTGGACAGGGGAGTCTACGAGCAGTACTTC.

V and J are TRBV25-1 and TRBJ1-1, with D hard to call. This CDR3 has 16 amino acids. Per germline, CDR1 MGHDK and CDR2 SYGVNS. V lost 6 bases, J lost 0 bases, and 17 bases lay in between. CDR3 region: CASRALASGMNTEAFF. The CDR3 nucleotides read TGTGCCAGCAGAGCCCTTGCCTCGGGAATGAACACTGAAGCTTTCTTT.